This TCR beta chain was recorded in a study of CD8+ T cells in alopecia areata. Treatment reported: oral pan-JAK inhibitor, 5-10 mg twice daily. T lymphocytes (CD4+ and CD8+) were sorted from PBMCs. The authors extracted RNA and reverse transcribed it into cDNA as the sequencing template. Only in-frame clones appear in the TCRdb table, and some are missing; sequencing was by immunoSEQ multiplex PCR. The sample lists 150,000 to 200,000 clones, more than 55% occurring once. This CDR3 has 15 residues. Germline V gene data show CDR1 as MDHEN and CDR2 as SYDVKM. V lost 7 bases and J lost 1; bases outside the gene matches: 10.

The V and J genes are TRBV28 and TRBJ2-7; 7 bases map to TRBD1. This specimen was CD4+ T cells sorted from blood, taken at week 4, from a patient treated with tofacitinib. This sequence originates from a human donor with alopecia areata. This CDR3 is CASTHTWGQSYEQYF. The CDR3 nucleotides read TGTGCCAGCACCCACACTTGGGGACAGTCCTACGAGCAGTACTTC.